The 27 T cell receptor beta chains in this list originate from one sample, sequenced in a study of regulatory T cells in long-lasting Graves disease. The authors built TCR beta libraries using iRepertoire HTBI primers and Arm-PCR of CDR3 regions. MiXCR, run by TCRdb on the multiplex PCR reads, gives a single entry per CDR3 protein. This sample has some 500,000 distinct CDR3 sequences, with approximately 13% found just once. Time point described: newly diagnosed GD, antithyroid drugs for less than 3 months. The authors made the TCR library using RNA they extracted from PBMCs. The sample also formed part of further work on T cells in Graves' hyperthyroidism and ophthalmopathy.

Sequencing was performed on peripheral blood mononuclear cells (PBMCs), taken at new diagnosis, from a patient treated with antithyroid drugs. These receptors all come from a man younger than 40 with Graves disease.

This clonotype was seen repeatedly, ten times or more. The genes are TRBV9 and TRBJ2-5; the D is unclear. V shed 0 bases and J shed 4 bases, with 4 bases lying between them. The CDR3 consists of 12 residues. The germline gives CDR1 SGDLS, CDR2 YYNGEE. The CDR3: CASSVDRETQYF. CDR3 bases: TGTGCCAGCAGCGTAGATAGAGAGACCCAGTACTTC. Using reference TRBV9 and TRBJ2-5 for the parts outside the CDR3, the full variable domain is DSGVTQTPKHLITATGQRVTLRCSPRSGDLSVYWYQQSLDQGLQFLIQYYNGEERAKGNILERFSAQQFPDLHSELNLSSLELGDSALYFCASSVDRETQYFGPGTRLLVL.

This chain uses TRBV7-9 with TRBJ2-2; possibly TRBD1 for D (6 bases). The CDR3 runs to 14 residues. From germline, CDR1 is SEHNR and CDR2 FQNEAQ (reference sequence). Trimming left V 5 bases short and J 3 bases short, with 10 bases between. CDR3 residues: CASSPDRYTGELFF. Here the CDR3 DNA reads TGTGCCAGCAGCCCGGACAGATACACCGGGGAGCTGTTTTTT.

This clonotype appeared a few times. The chain employs TRBV13 and TRBJ2-5, with 10 positions matching TRBD2. Germline CDR1 PRHDT, CDR2 FYEKMQ (reference sequence). The J segment lost 5 bases and the V segment lost 5 bases, leaving 11 bases of the junction unmatched. The CDR3 extends over 16 amino acids. For the CDR3, the DNA is TGTGCCAGCAGCGGAAGAGCGGGAGGGCCCATGGAGACCCAGTACTTC. This sequence encodes CASSGRAGGPMETQYF. Looking up the rest from reference TRBV13 and TRBJ2-5 gives the full variable domain: AAGVIQSPRHLIKEKRETATLKCYPIPRHDTVYWYQQGPGQDPQFLISFYEKMQSDKGSIPDRFSAQQFSDYHSELNMSSLELGDSALYFCASSGRAGGPMETQYFGPGTRLLVL.

This clonotype showed up just a few times. The chain is built from TRBV30 and TRBJ2-7, with TRBD1 matching over 8 bases. Germline CDR1 is GTSNPN and CDR2 is SVGIG (reference sequence). The CDR3 is 15 amino acids. The J segment lost 4 bases and the V segment lost 2 bases, leaving 10 bases of the junction unmatched. In DNA form, the CDR3 reads TGTGCCTGGAGTCAGAGGGGACAGGTCCTTTACGAGCAGTACTTC. Its translation: CAWSQRGQVLYEQYF.

This chain joins TRBV5-1 and TRBJ2-3; 8 bases align to TRBD2. The CDR3 consists of 14 residues. Unmatched junction bases numbered 3, after V lost 1 base and J lost 5 bases. Germline CDR1 reads SGHRS; CDR2 reads YFSETQ. The CDR3 DNA reads as TGCGCCAGCAGCTTGCCAGCGGGAGTAGATACGCAGTATTTT. It translates to CASSLPAGVDTQYF.

This clonotype was observed at least ten times. The rearrangement joins TRBV6-2 or TRBV6-3 to TRBJ2-3, with a tentative D call TRBD2 (5 bases). The V end was cut by 4 bases, the J end by 4 bases, with 15 bases between. The CDR3 is made up of 15 amino acids. Germline V gives CDR1 MNHEY, CDR2 SVGEGT. DNA of the CDR3: TGTGCCAGCAGTTCCCCCGGGATGGCGGCAGATACGCAGTATTTT. Protein product: CASSSPGMAADTQYF.

The sample holds many counts of this clonotype. The chain is built from TRBV11-2 and TRBJ2-7; 9 bases are a match to TRBD2. This CDR3 is built from 16 residues. J lost 5 bases, V lost 2 bases, and 10 bases had no gene match. The germline gives CDR1 SGHAT, CDR2 FQNNGV. The CDR3 DNA reads TGTGCCAGCAGCTTACAGGGTAGCGGGAGCTCGGACGAGCAGTACTTC. This translates into CASSLQGSGSSDEQYF.

At least ten counts were recorded for this clonotype. This chain uses TRBV19 with TRBJ1-2, with a possible D match to TRBD1 (6 bases). Looked up from germline, CDR1 is LNHDA and CDR2 is SQIVND (reference sequence). Trimming took 5 bases from V and 5 from J, leaving 21 bases between them. This CDR3 is built from 16 residues. The CDR3 bases are TGTGCCAGTAGTCCCCAACGATGGGGCAGGGGATATGGCTACACCTTC. It codes for CASSPQRWGRGYGYTF.

At least ten counts were recorded for this clonotype. The chain joins TRBV2 to TRBJ1-1, with D maybe TRBD1 (6 bases). CDR1 and CDR2 from the germline V gene are SNHLY and FYNNEI. The V gene lost 6 bases and the J gene lost 5 bases, with 13 bases spanning the gap. This CDR3 comprises 13 residues. CDR3 amino acids: CASRIQGLTEAFF. CDR3 coding DNA: TGTGCCAGCAGGATACAGGGCTTAACTGAAGCTTTCTTT.

Ten or more counts support this clonotype. The chain combines TRBV6-2 or TRBV6-3 with TRBJ2-1; D gene ambiguous. CDR1 is MNHEY and CDR2 is SVGEGT in the germline V gene. V was clipped by 5 bases and J by 9 bases, with 8 bases between them. CDR3 length equals 11 residues. The DNA for the CDR3 is TGTGCCAGCAGTGAAAGGAGTGAGCAGTTCTTC. Amino acids: CASSERSEQFF.

This clonotype was picked up a small number of times. This rearrangement joins TRBV11-1 to TRBJ2-1; TRBD1 matches at 8 bases. V was clipped by 4 bases and J by 12 bases; unmatched bases: 11. Germline V CDR1 and CDR2: SGHAT, FQDESV (reference sequence). The CDR3 is 14 residues long. The DNA for the CDR3 is TGTGCCAGCAGCTCCTACGATATAGGGACAGGGCAGTTCTTC. The encoded protein is CASSSYDIGTGQFF.

At least ten counts were recorded for this clonotype. This rearrangement joins TRBV5-1 to TRBJ2-7; TRBD2 might be the D (6 bases). The V and J ends lost 4 bases and 7 bases respectively, with 18 bases between them. CDR1 is SGHRS, CDR2 YFSETQ, per germline. The CDR3 has 14 residues. CDR3 amino acids: CASSKDGTGEEQYF. In DNA, the CDR3 is TGCGCCAGCAGCAAAGACGGGACGGGGGAAGAGCAGTACTTC. Filled out from reference TRBV5-1 and TRBJ2-7, the complete variable domain reads KAGVTQTPRYLIKTRGQQVTLSCSPISGHRSVSWYQQTPGQGLQFLFEYFSETQRNKGNFPGRFSGRQFSNSRSEMNVSTLELGDSALYLCASSKDGTGEEQYFGPGTRLTVT.

V is TRBV5-6 and J is TRBJ2-3; D gene uncertain. V was shortened by 0 bases and J by 4 bases, with 12 bases between the two germline ends. The germline CDR1 and CDR2 sequences are SGHDT and YYEEEE. The CDR3 spans 15 residues. The CDR3 sequence: CASSLGEGTPDTQYF. The CDR3 bases are TGTGCCAGCAGCTTGGGGGAAGGTACGCCAGATACGCAGTATTTT.

Worth noting for this clonotype: This sequence may be a read error, since a much larger clone differs from it by one base. The rearrangement links TRBV3-1 to TRBJ1-1; D may be TRBD1 (5 bases). CDR3 length equals 13 residues. The germline V gene encodes CDR1 LGHDT and CDR2 YNNKEL (reference sequence). V gave up 3 bases and J gave up 10 bases, with 15 bases separating them. CDR3 in DNA: TGTGCCAGCAGCCACTGGGGGATACGAATAGCTTTCTTT. This gives the protein CASSHWGIRIAFF.

For this clonotype: With a much larger clone just one base away, this may be a read error. The rearrangement uses TRBV7-9 and TRBJ2-7, with D possibly matching TRBD1 (6 bases). Germline V lookup: CDR1 SEHNR, CDR2 FQNEAQ (reference sequence). This CDR3 comprises 15 residues. Trimming took off 8 bases at V and 7 bases at J, with 24 bases between the two ends. CDR3 bases: TGTGCCAGCGCTCACACAGGGCAGAGCAGTTTTGAGCAGTACTTC. It specifies CASAHTGQSSFEQYF. Filled out from reference TRBV7-9 and TRBJ2-7, the complete variable domain reads DTGVSQNPRHKITKRGQNVTFRCDPISEHNRLYWYRQTLGQGPEFLTYFQNEAQLEKSRLLSDRFSAERPKGSFSTLEIQRTEQGDSAMYLCASAHTGQSSFEQYFGPGTRLTVT.

This clonotype was detected many times. J is TRBJ2-2 and V is TRBV29-1; 16 nucleotides match TRBD2. The CDR3 contains 14 residues. CDR1 and CDR2 (germline): SQVTM, ANQGSEA. The ends lost 7 bases at V and 6 bases at J; junction bases unmatched: 2. The CDR3 reads CSGGTSGRAGELFF. DNA of the CDR3: TGCAGCGGAGGGACTAGCGGGAGGGCCGGGGAGCTGTTTTTT.

The chain employs TRBV7-9 and TRBJ2-7; D remains ambiguous. Germline-derived CDR1 and CDR2 are SEHNR and FQNEAQ (reference sequence). Trimming pared 2 bases from V and 5 bases from J, leaving 10 bases between. The CDR3 loop spans 13 amino acids. CDR3 coding DNA: TGTGCCAGCAGCTTACAAGGGTTCGACGAGCAGTACTTC. Translated, it gives CASSLQGFDEQYF. The variable domain in full, completed from reference TRBV7-9 and TRBJ2-7, reads DTGVSQNPRHKITKRGQNVTFRCDPISEHNRLYWYRQTLGQGPEFLTYFQNEAQLEKSRLLSDRFSAERPKGSFSTLEIQRTEQGDSAMYLCASSLQGFDEQYFGPGTRLTVT.

This clonotype has more than one count but fewer than ten. This chain connects TRBV5-5 to TRBJ2-5; 8 bases agree with TRBD1. V lost 0 bases and J lost 2; bases outside the gene matches: 6. The germline V gene encodes CDR1 SGHKS and CDR2 YYEKEE (reference sequence). This CDR3 is 16 amino acids long. The CDR3 protein is CASSLGTGLGQETQYF. For the CDR3, the DNA is TGTGCCAGCAGCTTGGGGACAGGGTTGGGACAAGAGACCCAGTACTTC.

This clonotype appeared a single time. An end of the junction does not agree with germline; a read error may underlie this. The genes are TRBV29-1 and TRBJ2-2; D is tentatively TRBD1 or TRBD2 (6 bases each). The CDR3 spans 14 residues. CDR1 and CDR2 (germline): SQVTM, ANQGSEA. CDR3 in amino acids: CSVEGGGNTGELFF. Here the CDR3 DNA reads TGCAGCGTCGAAGGAGGGGGGAACACCGGGGAGCTGTTTTTT.

V is TRBV18 and J is TRBJ2-7, with 13 bases fitting TRBD2. V gave up 4 bases and J gave up 6 bases; unmatched junction bases: 9. The CDR3 consists of 16 residues. CDR1 is KGHSH and CDR2 is LQKENI in the germline V gene. CDR3 DNA: TGTGCCAGCTCACACCTGACTAGCGGGAGGCCCTCCGAGCAGTACTTC. Translation: CASSHLTSGRPSEQYF.

The chain combines TRBV5-6 with TRBJ2-1; D might be TRBD2 (6 bases). In germline, CDR1 is SGHDT, CDR2 YYEEEE. The CDR3 has 15 amino acids. The V gene lost 4 bases and the J gene lost 1 base, with 12 bases spanning the gap. CDR3 region: CASSAGRPSYNEQFF. CDR3 nucleotide sequence: TGTGCCAGCAGCGCGGGACGACCGTCCTACAATGAGCAGTTCTTC.

This clonotype was detected ten times or more. This chain connects TRBV12-3 or TRBV12-4 to TRBJ2-7; TRBD2 might be the D (6 bases). This CDR3 contains 15 residues. V lost 2 bases, J lost 2 bases, and 13 bases lay in between. CDR3 sequence: CASSLLAVNPYEQYF. CDR3 DNA sequence: TGTGCCAGCAGTTTATTAGCGGTGAACCCCTACGAGCAGTACTTC.

Here the CDR3 reads CAISQRGTGPSYEQYF. Here the CDR3 DNA reads TGTGCCATCAGCCAAAGGGGGACAGGGCCTTCCTACGAGCAGTACTTC. V and J are TRBV10-3 and TRBJ2-7; 9 bases line up with TRBD1. There are 16 residues in the CDR3. Unmatched junction bases numbered 10, after V lost 6 bases and J lost 1 base. CDR1 is ENHRY and CDR2 is SYGVKD in the germline V gene.

This clonotype has a handful of counts. The V and J genes are TRBV11-2 and TRBJ2-3, with 9 bases that match TRBD2. V shed 3 bases and J 2 bases; nucleotides not matched to a gene: 12. This CDR3 contains 18 residues. Germline CDR1 SGHAT, CDR2 FQNNGV. The CDR3 sequence is CASSFEPPSSGNTDTQYF. CDR3 coding DNA: TGTGCCAGCAGCTTTGAGCCCCCCTCTAGCGGGAACACAGATACGCAGTATTTT.

The chain has TRBV5-1 and TRBJ1-4, with a possible D match to TRBD1 (5 bases). Germline V gene sequence: CDR1 SGHRS, CDR2 YFSETQ. This CDR3 spans 17 amino acids. V lost 7 bases, J lost 5 bases, and 24 bases lay in between. This CDR3 is CASGITGTDARNEKLFF. CDR3 sequence (DNA): TGCGCCAGCGGGATTACCGGGACCGATGCAAGGAATGAAAAACTGTTTTTT.

Concerning this clonotype: Just one base apart from a much larger clone, this may be a read error. The chain couples TRBV14 to TRBJ2-1; 8 nucleotides line up with TRBD1. The CDR3 covers 19 residues. Unmatched junction bases numbered 19, after V lost 4 bases and J lost 5 bases. CDR1 is SGHDN, CDR2 FVKESK, per germline. The CDR3 here is CASSLYSGTGIFTHNEQFF. CDR3 coding DNA: TGTGCCAGCAGCCTTTATTCCGGGACAGGTATCTTTACCCACAATGAGCAGTTCTTC.

There are many counts of this clonotype. The chain couples TRBV27 to TRBJ2-1, with 10 bases fitting TRBD2. The CDR3 loop spans 15 amino acids. CDR1 is MNHEY, CDR2 SMNVEV, per germline (reference sequence). After removal of 4 bases from V and 8 bases from J, the junction contained 8 bases not matched to a gene. CDR3 protein: CASSSSLAGAYEQFF. The CDR3 coding sequence is TGTGCCAGCAGTTCTAGTCTAGCGGGAGCATATGAGCAGTTCTTC.